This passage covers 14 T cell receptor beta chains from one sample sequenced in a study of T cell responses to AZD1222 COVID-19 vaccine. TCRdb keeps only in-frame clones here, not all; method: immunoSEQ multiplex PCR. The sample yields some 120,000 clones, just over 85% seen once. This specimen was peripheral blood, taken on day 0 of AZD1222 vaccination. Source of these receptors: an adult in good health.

DNA for the CDR3: TGTGCCAGCAGTGGGCTAGCGGTGTCCACAGATACGCAGTATTTT. Translated: CASSGLAVSTDTQYF. This chain joins TRBV2 and TRBJ2-3, with 7 nucleotides matching TRBD2. Germline V gives CDR1 SNHLY, CDR2 FYNNEI. Germline trimming cut 4 bases from V and 2 bases from J; bases unmatched to any gene: 6. This CDR3 spans 15 amino acids. The entire variable domain, with the rest obtained from reference TRBV2 and TRBJ2-3, is as follows: EPEVTQTPSHQVTQMGQEVILRCVPISNHLYFYWYRQILGQKVEFLVSFYNNEISEKSEIFDDQFSVERPDGSNFTLKIRSTKLEDSAMYFCASSGLAVSTDTQYFGPGTRLTVL.

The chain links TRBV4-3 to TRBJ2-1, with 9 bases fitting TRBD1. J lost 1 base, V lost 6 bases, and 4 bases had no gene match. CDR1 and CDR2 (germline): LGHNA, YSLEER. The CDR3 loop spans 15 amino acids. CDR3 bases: TGCGCCAGCAGGCGGGGGACAGGGTCCTACAATGAGCAGTTCTTC. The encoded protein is CASRRGTGSYNEQFF.

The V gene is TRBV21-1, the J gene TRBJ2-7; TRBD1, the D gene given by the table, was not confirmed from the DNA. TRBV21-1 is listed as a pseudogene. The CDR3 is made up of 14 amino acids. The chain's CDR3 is CASSNMVRAYEQYF. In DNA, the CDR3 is TGTGCCAGCAGCAATATGGTCAGGGCCTACGAGCAGTACTTC.

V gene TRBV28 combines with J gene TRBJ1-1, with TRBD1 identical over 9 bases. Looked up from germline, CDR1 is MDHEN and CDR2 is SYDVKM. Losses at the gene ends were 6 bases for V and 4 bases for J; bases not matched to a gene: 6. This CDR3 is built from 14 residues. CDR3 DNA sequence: TGTGCCAGCAGGCGACAGGGGGGAGTCACTGAAGCTTTCTTT. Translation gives CASRRQGGVTEAFF. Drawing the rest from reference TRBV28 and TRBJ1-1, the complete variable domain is DVKVTQSSRYLVKRTGEKVFLECVQDMDHENMFWYRQDPGLGLRLIYFSYDVKMKEKGDIPEGYSVSREKKERFSLILESASTNQTSMYLCASRRQGGVTEAFFGQGTRLTVV.

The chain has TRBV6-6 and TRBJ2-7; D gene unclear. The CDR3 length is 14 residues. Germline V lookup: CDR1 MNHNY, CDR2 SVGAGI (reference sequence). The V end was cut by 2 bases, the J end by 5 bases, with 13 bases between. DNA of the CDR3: TGTGCCAGCAGTTACGGAACCCGGGTCCACGAGCAGTACTTC. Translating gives CASSYGTRVHEQYF.

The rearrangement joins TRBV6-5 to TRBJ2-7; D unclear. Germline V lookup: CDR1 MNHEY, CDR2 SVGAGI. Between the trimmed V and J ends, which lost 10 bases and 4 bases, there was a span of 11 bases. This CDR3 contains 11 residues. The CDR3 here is CATGEFYEQYF. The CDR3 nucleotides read TGTGCCACCGGAGAGTTTTACGAGCAGTACTTC.

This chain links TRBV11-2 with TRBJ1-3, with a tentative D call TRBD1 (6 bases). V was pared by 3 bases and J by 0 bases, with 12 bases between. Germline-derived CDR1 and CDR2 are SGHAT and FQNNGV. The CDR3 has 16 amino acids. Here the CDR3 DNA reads TGTGCCAGCAGCTTGCCGACAGGTGCCTCTGGAAACACCATATATTTT. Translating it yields CASSLPTGASGNTIYF.

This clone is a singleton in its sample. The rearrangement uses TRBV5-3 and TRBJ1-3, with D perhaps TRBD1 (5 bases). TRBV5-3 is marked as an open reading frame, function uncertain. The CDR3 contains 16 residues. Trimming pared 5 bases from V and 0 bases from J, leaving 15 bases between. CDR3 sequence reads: CARRVGQENSGNTIYF. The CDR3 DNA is TGTGCCAGAAGAGTGGGGCAGGAGAACTCTGGAAACACCATATATTTT.

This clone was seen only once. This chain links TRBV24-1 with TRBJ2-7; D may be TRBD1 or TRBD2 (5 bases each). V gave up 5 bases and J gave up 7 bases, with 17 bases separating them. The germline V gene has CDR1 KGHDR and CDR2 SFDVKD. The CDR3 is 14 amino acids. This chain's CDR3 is CATSAASVWGEQYF. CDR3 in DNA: TGTGCCACCAGTGCCGCGAGCGTTTGGGGGGAGCAGTACTTC.

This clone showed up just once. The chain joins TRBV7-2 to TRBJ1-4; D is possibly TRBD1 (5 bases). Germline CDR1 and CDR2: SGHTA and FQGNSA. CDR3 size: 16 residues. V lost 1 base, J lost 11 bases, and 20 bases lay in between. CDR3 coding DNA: TGTGCCAGCAGCTTAGTGCGAGGGCAGGGTAATGCGAAACTGTTTTTT. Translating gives CASSLVRGQGNAKLFF. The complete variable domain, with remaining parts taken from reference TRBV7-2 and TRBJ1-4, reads GAGVSQSPSNKVTEKGKDVELRCDPISGHTALYWYRQSLGQGLEFLIYFQGNSAPDKSGLPSDRFSAERTGGSVSTLTIQRTQQEDSAVYLCASSLVRGQGNAKLFFGSGTQLSVL.

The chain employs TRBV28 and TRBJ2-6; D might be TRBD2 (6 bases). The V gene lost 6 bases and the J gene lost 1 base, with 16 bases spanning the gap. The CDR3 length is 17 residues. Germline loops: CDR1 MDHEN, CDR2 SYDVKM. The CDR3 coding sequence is TGTGCCAGCAGCCCTCCGGGACTCCTTTCTGGGGCCAACGTCCTGACTTTC. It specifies CASSPPGLLSGANVLTF.

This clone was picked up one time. The DNA of the CDR3 is TGTGCCAGCAGCTTCGAGGCAGGCCTAAATTCACCCCTCCACTTT. Protein sequence: CASSFEAGLNSPLHF. The chain joins TRBV5-8 to TRBJ1-6; D gene ambiguous. This CDR3 comprises 15 residues. The V and J ends lost 2 bases and 7 bases respectively, with 13 bases between them. Germline V gene data show CDR1 as SGHTS and CDR2 as YDEGEE.

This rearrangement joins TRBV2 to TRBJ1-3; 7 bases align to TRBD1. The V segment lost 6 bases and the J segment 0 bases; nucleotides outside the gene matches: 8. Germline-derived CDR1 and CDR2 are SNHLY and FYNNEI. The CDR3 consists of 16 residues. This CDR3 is CASRERTGGSGNTIYF. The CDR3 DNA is TGTGCCAGCAGAGAGAGGACAGGCGGCTCTGGAAACACCATATATTTT. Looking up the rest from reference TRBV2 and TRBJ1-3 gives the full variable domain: EPEVTQTPSHQVTQMGQEVILRCVPISNHLYFYWYRQILGQKVEFLVSFYNNEISEKSEIFDDQFSVERPDGSNFTLKIRSTKLEDSAMYFCASRERTGGSGNTIYFGEGSWLTVV.

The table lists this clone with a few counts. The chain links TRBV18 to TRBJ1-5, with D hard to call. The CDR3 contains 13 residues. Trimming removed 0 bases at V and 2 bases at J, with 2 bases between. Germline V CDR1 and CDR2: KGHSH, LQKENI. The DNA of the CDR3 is TGTGCCAGCTCACCACCGGGCAATCAGCCCCAGCATTTT. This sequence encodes CASSPPGNQPQHF.